This T cell receptor (beta chain) was captured by sequencing in a study of CD8 T cells in ankylosing spondylitis (TCRdb year 2017). Notes on the research overall: To find TCR variants linked to disease, the study profiled T cell receptor beta repertoires in ankylosing spondylitis patients and healthy donors. The full study cohort was made up of 20 to 25 ankylosing spondylitis patients and fewer than 120 healthy donors. Peripheral blood was sampled, and synovial fluid was additionally collected from ankylosing spondylitis patients.

TCRdb lists the instrument as Illumina HiSeq 2500. TCR beta libraries were prepared by quantitative 5'-RACE with molecular barcodes. On the authors' methods: A new computational method, built on a probabilistic model of VDJ rearrangement, was used to identify disease-linked TCR variants. The public sequencing data were trimmed at Q25 with fastp and processed into clonotypes with MiXCR by TCRdb, which kept only in-frame beta chains. Rows are combined by CDR3 protein, so each entry shows the most common genes and DNA. In this record, the V and J calls reflect TCRdb's handling and not the investigators' own analysis. The table for this sample lists around 250,000 distinct CDR3 sequences; about 10% of them were counted only once. Clones ranked in the top ten supply around 7% of the sample. Results and caveats for the whole study, not just this receptor: In peripheral blood, the disease-linked clones were found at relatively low frequencies and had a CD8+ phenotype. The disease-linked clones were reported to be significantly enriched in matched synovial fluid samples from ankylosing spondylitis patients. A TCR beta motif made up of several highly homologous amino acid variants appeared to be characteristic of blood from ankylosing spondylitis patients. Some motif variants had previously been reported in the synovial fluid and blood of reactive arthritis patients, which suggests shared mechanisms of disease initiation.

Comment on this clonotype: Its antigen is currently not known. Base qualities are not recorded, but no much larger clone differs from it by a single base.

Material for sequencing was blood, either unsorted or a sorted T cell fraction (not recorded which). The TCR comes from a male donor with ankylosing spondylitis or in good health (not recorded which).

The base sequence is TGTGCCAGCAGCCAAGCGGCAGTGGGGAACACCGGGGAGCTGTTTTTT. Translation gives CASSQAAVGNTGELFF. The chain links TRBV3-1 with TRBJ2-2, with the D gene too uncertain to name. V is pared back by 1 base and J by 1 base, with 10 bases lying between the germline termini. The CDR3 sequence holds 16 residues, the cysteine and phenylalanine included. Just the 48-base CDR3 DNA is kept, in frame starting at base 1. Sequences LGHDT (CDR1) and YNNKEL (CDR2) are obtained from the germline V gene (reference sequence). The full variable domain, with segments outside the CDR3 supplied by the reference TRBV3-1 and TRBJ2-2 proteins, appears as DTAVSQTPKYLVTQMGNDKSIKCEQNLGHDTMYWYKQDSKKFLKIMFSYNNKELIINETVPNRFSPKSPDKAHLNLHINSLELGDSAVYFCASSQAAVGNTGELFFGEGSRLTVL.